This T cell receptor beta chain appears in the sequencing data of a study of spatial heterogeneity in lung cancer. Trimming stripped 1 base from V and 3 bases from J, with 5 bases between. There are 13 residues in the CDR3. Germline CDR1 SGHDN, CDR2 FVKESK. Via MiXCR, TCRdb re-called the 5' RACE reads, giving one row per CDR3 protein. The data contain around 2,400 distinct CDR3 sequences, approximately 14% of them singletons. This clonotype was counted between two and nine times. Time point meaning: sample taken at primary tumor resection. This chain connects TRBV14 to TRBJ2-3; D unclear. The TCR comes from a female donor with early-stage non-small cell lung cancer. This specimen was normal lung tissue next to the tumor, taken at surgery. In nucleotides, the CDR3 is TGTGCCAGCAGCCAAGTTCATACAGATACGCAGTATTTT. It encodes CASSQVHTDTQYF. The complete variable domain, with remaining parts taken from reference TRBV14 and TRBJ2-3, reads EAGVTQFPSHSVIEKGQTVTLRCDPISGHDNLYWYRRVMGKEIKFLLHFVKESKQDESGMPNNRFLAERTGGTYSTLKVQPAELEDSGVYFCASSQVHTDTQYFGPGTRLTVL.